Shown below are 29 T cell receptor beta chains from a single sample sequenced in a study of T cell responses to AZD1222 COVID-19 vaccine. Some clones are missing from TCRdb's copy, which holds only in-frame ones; the method was immunoSEQ multiplex PCR. The sample records about 50,000 clones, approximately 80% being singletons. The sample here was peripheral blood, taken on day 0 of AZD1222 vaccination. These receptors all come from an adult in good health.

The genes are TRBV28 and TRBJ1-3, with D possibly matching TRBD1 (5 bases). The CDR3 is 16 amino acids. Trimming stripped 6 bases from V and 3 bases from J, with 18 bases between. Per germline, CDR1 MDHEN and CDR2 SYDVKM. CDR3 coding DNA: TGTGCCAGCAGAGGCTCCAGAGGGGCCTTTGGAAACACCATATATTTT. This codes for CASRGSRGAFGNTIYF.

The V and J genes are TRBV13 and TRBJ2-1, with 11 bases lining up with TRBD2. CDR1 and CDR2 from the germline V gene are PRHDT and FYEKMQ (reference sequence). V lost 6 bases to trimming and J lost 4 bases; unmatched junction nucleotides: 11. This CDR3 contains 17 residues. In DNA form, the CDR3 reads TGTGCCAGCAGTTCCCATCTACTAGCGGGGGCTTACAATGAGCAGTTCTTC. It codes for CASSSHLLAGAYNEQFF.

This chain links TRBV18 with TRBJ1-5; a weak D match, TRBD1 (6 bases). Germline CDR1 is KGHSH and CDR2 is LQKENI. The V end was cut by 3 bases, the J end by 10 bases, with 16 bases between. The CDR3 runs to 14 residues. This chain's CDR3 is CASSPTWGAQPQHF. The CDR3 nucleotides are TGTGCCAGCTCACCCACCTGGGGGGCCCAACCCCAGCATTTT.

The V gene is TRBV4-2, the J gene TRBJ2-1, with a possible D match to TRBD1 (6 bases). V was clipped by 2 bases and J by 7 bases, with 12 bases between them. Germline V gene lookup returns CDR1 LGHNA and CDR2 YNFKEQ. The CDR3 length is 14 residues. CDR3 residues: CASSQHLQGNEQFF. CDR3 sequence (DNA): TGTGCCAGCAGCCAACACTTACAGGGAAATGAGCAGTTCTTC.

As regards this clone: The same CDR3 is also encoded by other DNA sequences in this sample. The rearrangement links TRBV10-3 to TRBJ1-1, with D perhaps matching TRBD1 (5 bases). Per the germline V gene, CDR1 is ENHRY and CDR2 is SYGVKD. Trimming took 5 bases from V and 1 from J, leaving 8 bases between them. The CDR3 has 13 residues. CDR3: CAISRQGNTEAFF. The CDR3 DNA is TGTGCCATCAGTCGCCAGGGGAACACTGAAGCTTTCTTT.

The chain is built from TRBV3-1 (or the pseudogene TRBV3-2) and TRBJ2-5; either TRBD1 or TRBD2 may fit D (5 bases each). V lost 0 bases and J 7 bases, leaving 24 bases between the germline ends. Germline assignment: CDR1 LGHDT and CDR2 YNNKEL (reference sequence). The CDR3 length is 18 residues. The CDR3 spells CASSQEREWGSKARTQYF. The CDR3 DNA reads TGTGCCAGCAGCCAAGAGAGGGAGTGGGGCAGCAAGGCGCGGACCCAGTACTTC.

This chain links TRBV25-1 with TRBJ2-7; no firm D call. V lost 2 bases and J 1 base, leaving 3 bases between the germline ends. Germline CDR1 is MGHDK and CDR2 is SYGVNS. The CDR3 loop spans 12 amino acids. The CDR3: CASSEQSYEQYF. CDR3 DNA sequence: TGTGCCAGCAGTGAACAATCCTACGAGCAGTACTTC.

The J gene is TRBJ2-7, the V gene TRBV7-8, with TRBD1 identical over 8 bases. The germline CDR1 and CDR2 sequences are SGHVS and FQNEAQ. The CDR3 runs 16 residues. The V gene end was trimmed by 2 bases and the J gene end by 5 bases; junction bases not matched to a gene: 11. CDR3 bases: TGTGCCAGCAGCTTATGGACAGGGACAGTTTATGACGAGCAGTACTTC. It translates to CASSLWTGTVYDEQYF.

In its sample, this clone was seen once. The chain carries TRBV6-5 and TRBJ1-4; TRBD1 is a possible D gene (5 bases). There are 15 residues in the CDR3. CDR1 is MNHEY, CDR2 SVGAGI, per germline. V gave up 6 bases and J gave up 8 bases, with 19 bases separating them. CDR3 amino acids: CASRGRTQGREKLFF. The CDR3 DNA follows: TGTGCCAGCAGAGGAAGGACGCAGGGAAGGGAAAAACTGTTTTTT.

The V and J genes are TRBV7-6 and TRBJ2-2; 7 bases are a match to TRBD1. Per germline, CDR1 SGHVS and CDR2 FNYEAQ. The J segment lost 5 bases and the V segment lost 8 bases, leaving 11 bases of the junction unmatched. The CDR3 extends over 15 amino acids. As DNA, the CDR3 is TGTGCCAGCGGAAAAACAGGGGCCACAACCGGGGAGCTGTTTTTT. It yields the protein CASGKTGATTGELFF.

The chain joins TRBV29-1 to TRBJ1-1; TRBD1 aligns across 7 bases. Trimming at V came to 8 bases and at J to 5 bases, leaving 8 bases not matched to a gene. The CDR3 sequence is 12 residues long. Germline-derived CDR1 and CDR2 are SQVTM and ANQGSEA. CDR3 in amino acids: CSITTGFTEAFF. The CDR3 coding sequence is TGCAGCATAACGACAGGGTTTACTGAAGCTTTCTTT.

The chain carries TRBV7-9 and TRBJ2-7; D is possibly TRBD1 (6 bases). The CDR3 runs 13 residues. The germline V gene encodes CDR1 SEHNR and CDR2 FQNEAQ (reference sequence). The CDR3, as DNA: TGTGCCAGCACCGCCTTTGGACAGTACGTGCAGTACGTC. Protein sequence: CASTAFGQYVQYV.

V usage is TRBV6-6 and J usage is TRBJ1-3; D is uncertain. From germline, CDR1 is MNHNY and CDR2 SVGAGI (reference sequence). This CDR3 has 15 amino acids. V gave up 7 bases and J gave up 2 bases, with 15 bases separating them. CDR3 in DNA: TGTGCCAGCATTAACCTTGGATGGGCTGGAAACACCATATATTTT. It translates to CASINLGWAGNTIYF.

The J gene is TRBJ2-2, the V gene TRBV6-5, with a tentative D call TRBD2 (6 bases). Germline CDR1 MNHEY, CDR2 SVGAGI. The CDR3 extends over 15 amino acids. V lost 6 bases and J 0 bases, leaving 11 bases between the germline ends. The CDR3 region is CASSKGLANTGELFF. In nucleotides, the CDR3 is TGTGCCAGCAGCAAGGGACTTGCGAACACCGGGGAGCTGTTTTTT.

The V call is TRBV19, the J call TRBJ1-3; D may be TRBD1 (5 bases). The CDR3 runs to 15 residues. V was shortened by 7 bases and J by 4 bases, with 17 bases between the two germline ends. Germline V CDR1 and CDR2: LNHDA, SQIVND (reference sequence). The CDR3 sequence is CASIRGPGTGNTIYF. The CDR3 coding sequence is TGTGCCAGTATCAGAGGTCCAGGGACCGGAAACACCATATATTTT.

This chain connects TRBV3-1 (or the pseudogene TRBV3-2) to TRBJ2-3; possible D gene TRBD2, 7 bases. CDR1 and CDR2 from the germline V gene are LGHDT and YNNKEL (reference sequence). The CDR3 has 19 residues. V was trimmed by 1 base and J by 0 bases, leaving 20 bases between them. This CDR3 is CASSQGTRGERGSTDTQYF. The CDR3, as DNA: TGTGCCAGCAGCCAAGGCACAAGGGGGGAGCGGGGAAGCACAGATACGCAGTATTTT.

V gene TRBV3-1 (or the pseudogene TRBV3-2) combines with J gene TRBJ2-1, with D tentatively TRBD2 (5 bases). V shed 2 bases and J shed 8 bases, with 7 bases lying between them. Germline V CDR1 and CDR2: LGHDT, YNNKEL (reference sequence). CDR3 size: 12 residues. The CDR3 reads CASSQMRDEQFF. In nucleotides, the CDR3 is TGTGCCAGCAGCCAAATGAGGGATGAGCAGTTCTTC.

The V gene is TRBV19, the J gene TRBJ2-5; D ambiguous. The germline CDR1 and CDR2 sequences are LNHDA and SQIVND (reference sequence). This CDR3 has 15 residues. Between the trimmed V and J ends, which lost 0 bases and 0 bases, there was a span of 8 bases. The CDR3 loop reads CASSIEGGNQETQYF. CDR3 bases: TGTGCCAGTAGTATAGAGGGCGGCAACCAAGAGACCCAGTACTTC.

The V gene is TRBV12-2, the J gene TRBJ2-5; the listed D gene, TRBD2, was not tested against the DNA. TRBV12-2 is termed a pseudogene. The CDR3 contains 16 residues. The CDR3 DNA follows: TGTGCAAGTCGCTTAGGGGGGACTAGCGGACAAGAGACCCAGTACTTC. Amino acids: CASRLGGTSGQETQYF.

This chain links TRBV3-1 (or the pseudogene TRBV3-2) with TRBJ2-5; a weak D match, TRBD2 (5 bases). The germline V and J ends were trimmed by 4 bases and 5 bases, with 14 bases remaining between them. Germline values: CDR1 LGHDT, CDR2 YNNKEL (reference sequence). The CDR3 sequence is 14 residues long. The CDR3 nucleotides are TGTGCCAGCAGCCCTGCGGGTGGCGGGGAGACCCAGTACTTC. Translating it yields CASSPAGGGETQYF.

This clone was seen once. The chain employs TRBV3-1 (or the pseudogene TRBV3-2) and TRBJ1-1; D may be TRBD1 (5 bases). There are 14 residues in the CDR3. Germline lookup yields CDR1 LGHDT and CDR2 YNNKEL (reference sequence). Trimming took off 0 bases at V and 1 base at J, with 6 bases between the two ends. The CDR3 sequence is CASSQEQANTEAFF. DNA of the CDR3: TGTGCCAGCAGCCAAGAACAGGCGAACACTGAAGCTTTCTTT.

This sequence joins TRBV5-5 and TRBJ1-4; 9 nucleotides line up with TRBD1. Trimming removed 4 bases from V and 0 bases from J; junction bases left unmatched: 7. The V gene's germline CDR1 is SGHKS and CDR2 YYEKEE (reference sequence). The CDR3 has 17 residues. The CDR3 sequence is CASSPGQGIATNEKLFF. In nucleotides, the CDR3 is TGTGCCAGCAGCCCCGGACAGGGGATAGCAACTAATGAAAAACTGTTTTTT. Using reference TRBV5-5 and TRBJ1-4 for the parts outside the CDR3, the full variable domain is DAGVTQSPTHLIKTRGQQVTLRCSPISGHKSVSWYQQVLGQGPQFIFQYYEKEERGRGNFPDRFSARQFPNYSSELNVNALLLGDSALYLCASSPGQGIATNEKLFFGSGTQLSVL.

The CDR3: CASSLLGHSDGELFF. The CDR3 coding sequence is TGTGCCAGCAGCCTGCTCGGACACTCGGACGGGGAGCTGTTTTTT. V usage is TRBV7-3 and J usage is TRBJ2-2; weak D call: TRBD1 (5 bases). The CDR3 contains 15 residues. V was clipped by 5 bases and J by 7 bases, with 17 bases between them. Germline values: CDR1 SGHTA, CDR2 FQGTGA.

The chain couples TRBV18 to TRBJ1-2; 8 bases agree with TRBD1. The CDR3 contains 13 residues. Germline V gene lookup returns CDR1 KGHSH and CDR2 LQKENI. With V trimmed by 5 bases and J by 8 bases, 7 bases remained unmatched. The CDR3: CASSGQGEFGYTF. The CDR3 bases are TGTGCCAGCTCAGGACAGGGAGAGTTCGGCTACACCTTC.

The sample holds a few counts of this clone. V and J are TRBV5-1 and TRBJ2-2; D gene unclear. This CDR3 spans 15 amino acids. The germline V gene encodes CDR1 SGHRS and CDR2 YFSETQ. V lost 0 bases and J lost 2, with 8 bases in between. CDR3 region: CASSLGRTNTGELFF. Written as DNA, the CDR3 is TGCGCCAGCAGCTTGGGGAGAACCAACACCGGGGAGCTGTTTTTT.

The V gene is TRBV6-6, the J gene TRBJ2-3, with D uncertain. Between the trimmed V and J ends, which lost 6 bases and 4 bases, there was a span of 17 bases. Germline V gene sequence: CDR1 MNHNY, CDR2 SVGAGI (reference sequence). The CDR3 loop spans 15 amino acids. The CDR3 region is CASRKLSTEPDTQYF. The CDR3 DNA follows: TGTGCCAGCAGGAAGTTAAGTACGGAGCCAGATACGCAGTATTTT.

This clone appeared a few times. The J gene is TRBJ2-1, the V gene TRBV5-1; D may be TRBD2 (6 bases). V was shortened by 0 bases and J by 13 bases, with 20 bases between the two germline ends. Germline CDR1 reads SGHRS; CDR2 reads YFSETQ. The CDR3 length is 15 residues. The CDR3 sequence: CASSLVVSGAGLQFF. The CDR3 coding sequence is TGCGCCAGCAGCTTGGTCGTTAGCGGAGCCGGCCTACAGTTCTTC.

The V call is TRBV2, the J call TRBJ2-3, with 7 bases matching TRBD1. V shed 9 bases and J 1 base; nucleotides not matched to a gene: 4. The CDR3 is 13 residues long. Germline CDR1 SNHLY, CDR2 FYNNEI. The CDR3, as DNA: TGTGCCAGTAGGACAGGTGGCACAGATACGCAGTATTTT. Its protein is CASRTGGTDTQYF.

The chain uses TRBV3-1 (or the pseudogene TRBV3-2) and TRBJ2-5; D not certain. Germline-derived CDR1 and CDR2 are LGHDT and YNNKEL (reference sequence). V shed 4 bases and J shed 5 bases, with 14 bases lying between them. This CDR3 has 14 amino acids. In DNA form, the CDR3 reads TGTGCCAGCAGCCCCAGACGTGACCGGGAGACCCAGTACTTC. Protein product: CASSPRRDRETQYF.